A selection of T cell receptor beta chains follows, all from one sample in a study of blood T cell repertoires in COVID-19. This table comes from immunoSEQ multiplex PCR, and its TCRdb copy is limited to in-frame clones, with some not included. The sample shows hundreds of thousands of clones, 90% of them seen only once. Sequenced input: peripheral blood. All receptors come from a middle-aged woman with COVID-19, enrolled during active disease. CDR3s include the opening cysteine and the closing phenylalanine or tryptophan.

J gene: TRBJ1-2; CDR3 length: 14; V gene: TRBV7-9; CDR3 protein: CASSLMSPNYGYTF
J gene: TRBJ1-1; CDR3 length: 13; V gene: TRBV5-1; CDR3 protein: CASSEGGSTEAFF
J gene: TRBJ1-2; CDR3 length: 15; V gene: TRBV4-2; CDR3 protein: CASSQLTGMYSGYTF
J gene: TRBJ1-1; CDR3 length: 15; V gene: TRBV6-5; CDR3 protein: CASSYSRQGRTEAFF
J gene: TRBJ2-2; CDR3 length: 15; V gene: TRBV28; CDR3 protein: CASREAGFGTGELFF
J gene: TRBJ1-4; CDR3 length: 17; V gene: TRBV28; CDR3 protein: CASSFASILNGGEKLFF
J gene: TRBJ2-1; CDR3 length: 14; V gene: TRBV27; CDR3 protein: CASSAREGYNEQFF
J gene: TRBJ1-3; CDR3 length: 15; V gene: TRBV28; CDR3 protein: CASSSIPWGRNTIYF
J gene: TRBJ1-1; CDR3 length: 16; V gene: TRBV7-9; CDR3 protein: CASSLDTGNRDTEAFF
J gene: TRBJ1-2; CDR3 length: 14; V gene: TRBV6-5; CDR3 protein: CASSTPLRFWGYTF
J gene: TRBJ1-1; CDR3 length: 17; V gene: TRBV19; CDR3 protein: CASSTYQGGQGDTEAFF
J gene: TRBJ1-2; CDR3 length: 15; V gene: TRBV19; CDR3 protein: CASSIPDRALYGYTF
J gene: TRBJ1-1; CDR3 length: 12; V gene: TRBV18; CDR3 protein: CASSPGTFEAFF
J gene: TRBJ2-2; CDR3 length: 16; V gene: TRBV4-3; CDR3 protein: CASSQDRGGGTGELFF
J gene: TRBJ2-1; CDR3 length: 14; V gene: TRBV19; CDR3 protein: CASSIMSSYNEQFF
J gene: TRBJ1-6; CDR3 length: 16; V gene: TRBV6-5; CDR3 protein: CASSYSSDRADSPLHF
J gene: TRBJ1-6; CDR3 length: 17; V gene: TRBV10-3; CDR3 protein: CATLDRAEPSTNSPLHF
J gene: TRBJ1-2; CDR3 length: 15; V gene: TRBV11-2; CDR3 protein: CASSLGQGPNYGYTF
J gene: TRBJ2-1; CDR3 length: 14; V gene: TRBV28; CDR3 protein: CASTLRQVNNEQFF
J gene: TRBJ2-3; CDR3 length: 16; V gene: TRBV11-2; CDR3 protein: CASSTRTSGSTDTQYF
J gene: TRBJ2-6; CDR3 length: 15; V gene: TRBV10-3; CDR3 protein: CAISESRAGANVLTF
J gene: TRBJ2-7; CDR3 length: 14; V gene: TRBV9; CDR3 protein: CASSVDPGSYEQYF
J gene: TRBJ2-2; CDR3 length: 13; V gene: TRBV7-3; CDR3 protein: CASSQGSTGELFF
J gene: TRBJ2-7; CDR3 length: 16; V gene: TRBV30; CDR3 protein: CAWSPYGVVRGYEQYF
J gene: TRBJ2-3; CDR3 length: 14; V gene: TRBV5-1; CDR3 protein: CASTTGLSTDTQYF
J gene: TRBJ2-7; CDR3 length: 14; V gene: TRBV9; CDR3 protein: CASSVSGESYEQYF
J gene: TRBJ1-1; CDR3 length: 15; V gene: TRBV10-3; CDR3 protein: CAIRGDRGANTEAFF
J gene: TRBJ2-1; CDR3 length: 15; V gene: TRBV14; CDR3 protein: CASSQAGTGYNEQFF
J gene: TRBJ1-1; CDR3 length: 17; V gene: TRBV6-9; CDR3 protein: CASSVDSNFFDSTEAFF
J gene: TRBJ1-2; CDR3 length: 16; V gene: TRBV28; CDR3 protein: CASSLERGGGNYGYTF
J gene: TRBJ2-5; CDR3 length: 16; V gene: TRBV6-5; CDR3 protein: CASSYSAGGLLETQYF
J gene: TRBJ2-2; CDR3 length: 13; V gene: TRBV6-2/TRBV6-3; CDR3 protein: CASSSPNTGELFF
J gene: TRBJ2-5; CDR3 length: 15; V gene: TRBV3-1/TRBV3-2; CDR3 protein: CASSPHRGVMKTQYF
J gene: TRBJ1-1; CDR3 length: 13; V gene: TRBV7-8; CDR3 protein: CASSLGRPAEAFF
J gene: TRBJ2-7; CDR3 length: 14; V gene: TRBV7-2; CDR3 protein: CASRFGQGSYEQYF
J gene: TRBJ1-1; CDR3 length: 17; V gene: TRBV7-8; CDR3 protein: CASIRGPPGAPNTEAFF
J gene: TRBJ1-2; CDR3 length: 14; V gene: TRBV5-5; CDR3 protein: CASSSVRGADGYTF
J gene: TRBJ2-7; CDR3 length: 21; V gene: TRBV6-2/TRBV6-3; CDR3 protein: CASSYSREPRVVAALSYEQYF
J gene: TRBJ2-7; CDR3 length: 13; V gene: TRBV12-3/TRBV12-4; CDR3 protein: CASVGGGDYEQYF
J gene: TRBJ1-1; CDR3 length: 17; V gene: TRBV6-2/TRBV6-3; CDR3 protein: CASSYSPHGTGNTEAFF
J gene: TRBJ1-2; CDR3 length: 13; V gene: TRBV6-5; CDR3 protein: CASRETGSYGYTF
J gene: TRBJ2-1; CDR3 length: 19; V gene: TRBV18; CDR3 protein: CASSPSTNVWKRSYNEQFF
J gene: TRBJ2-1; CDR3 length: 15; V gene: TRBV6-4; CDR3 protein: CASSEASGTYNEQFF
J gene: TRBJ2-7; CDR3 length: 14; V gene: TRBV6-6; CDR3 protein: CASSYQGSPYEQYF
J gene: TRBJ1-6; CDR3 length: 13; V gene: TRBV29-1; CDR3 protein: CSVGQGDNSPLHF
J gene: TRBJ1-2; CDR3 length: 13; V gene: TRBV6-2/TRBV6-3; CDR3 protein: CASSSAMGGGYTF
J gene: TRBJ1-3; CDR3 length: 15; V gene: TRBV11-3; CDR3 protein: CASSPGGTSGNTIYF
J gene: TRBJ2-2; CDR3 length: 19; V gene: TRBV30; CDR3 protein: CAWGWTGGNVRVFVGELFF
J gene: TRBJ1-2; CDR3 length: 17; V gene: TRBV28; CDR3 protein: CASSPDRGGGFNYGYTF
J gene: TRBJ1-2; CDR3 length: 13; V gene: TRBV18; CDR3 protein: CASSPRGSDGYTF
J gene: TRBJ2-7; CDR3 length: 13; V gene: TRBV7-3; CDR3 protein: CASSLGIERKQYF
J gene: TRBJ2-7; CDR3 length: 14; V gene: TRBV5-4; CDR3 protein: CASSLAAGYYEQYF
J gene: TRBJ1-5; CDR3 length: 13; V gene: TRBV19; CDR3 protein: CASSIETAQPQHF
J gene: TRBJ2-7; CDR3 length: 18; V gene: TRBV6-7; CDR3 protein: CASSCPTGTGGDPYEQYF
J gene: TRBJ2-7; CDR3 length: 12; V gene: TRBV28; CDR3 protein: CASRTDSYEQYF